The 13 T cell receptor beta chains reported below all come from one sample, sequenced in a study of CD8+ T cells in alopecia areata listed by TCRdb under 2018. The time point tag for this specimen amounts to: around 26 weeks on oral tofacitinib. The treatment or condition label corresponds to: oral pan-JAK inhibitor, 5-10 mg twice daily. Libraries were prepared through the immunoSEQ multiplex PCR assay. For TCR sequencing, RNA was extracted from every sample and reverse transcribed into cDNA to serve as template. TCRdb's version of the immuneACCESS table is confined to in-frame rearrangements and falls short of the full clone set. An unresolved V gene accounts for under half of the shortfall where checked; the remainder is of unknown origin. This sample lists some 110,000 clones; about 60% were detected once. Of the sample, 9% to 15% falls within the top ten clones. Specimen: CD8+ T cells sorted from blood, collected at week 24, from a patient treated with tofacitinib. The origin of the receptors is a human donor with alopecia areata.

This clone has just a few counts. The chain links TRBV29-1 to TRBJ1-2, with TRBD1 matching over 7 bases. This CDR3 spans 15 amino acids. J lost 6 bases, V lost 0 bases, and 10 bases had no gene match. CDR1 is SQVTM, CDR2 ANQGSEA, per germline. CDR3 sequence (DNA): TGCAGCGTTGAAGATCCTTATGACAGGGTAGATGGCTACACCTTC. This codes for CSVEDPYDRVDGYTF.

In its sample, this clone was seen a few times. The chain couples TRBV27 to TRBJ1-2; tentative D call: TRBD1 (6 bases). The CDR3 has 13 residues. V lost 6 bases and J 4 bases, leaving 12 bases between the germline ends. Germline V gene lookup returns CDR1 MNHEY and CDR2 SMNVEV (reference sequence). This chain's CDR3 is CASSRGQVYGYTF. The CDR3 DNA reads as TGTGCCAGCAGCCGGGGGCAGGTCTATGGCTACACCTTC.

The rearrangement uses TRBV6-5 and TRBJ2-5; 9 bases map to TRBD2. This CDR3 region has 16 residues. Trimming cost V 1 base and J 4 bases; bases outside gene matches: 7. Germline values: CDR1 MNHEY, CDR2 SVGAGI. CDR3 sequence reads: CASSYLGGGAGETQYF. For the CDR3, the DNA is TGTGCCAGCAGTTACTTGGGCGGGGGGGCCGGAGAGACCCAGTACTTC.

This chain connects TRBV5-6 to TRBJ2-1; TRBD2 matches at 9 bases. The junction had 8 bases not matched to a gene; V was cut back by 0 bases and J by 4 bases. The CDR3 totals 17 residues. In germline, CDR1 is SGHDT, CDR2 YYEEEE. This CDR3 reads CASSLALAGGLYNEQFF. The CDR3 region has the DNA TGTGCCAGCAGCTTGGCTCTCGCGGGGGGGCTGTACAATGAGCAGTTCTTC.

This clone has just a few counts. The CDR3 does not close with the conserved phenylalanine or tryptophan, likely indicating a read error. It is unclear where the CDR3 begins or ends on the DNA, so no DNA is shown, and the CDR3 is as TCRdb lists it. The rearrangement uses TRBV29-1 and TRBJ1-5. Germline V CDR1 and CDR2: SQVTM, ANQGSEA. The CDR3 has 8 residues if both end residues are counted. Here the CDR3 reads CSVVRLQG.

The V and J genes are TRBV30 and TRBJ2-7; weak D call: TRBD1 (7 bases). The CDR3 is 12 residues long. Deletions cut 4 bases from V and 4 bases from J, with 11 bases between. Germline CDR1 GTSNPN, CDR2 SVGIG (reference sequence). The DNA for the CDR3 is TGTGCCTGGACCTCAGGGGGGTACGAGCAGTACTTC. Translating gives CAWTSGGYEQYF.

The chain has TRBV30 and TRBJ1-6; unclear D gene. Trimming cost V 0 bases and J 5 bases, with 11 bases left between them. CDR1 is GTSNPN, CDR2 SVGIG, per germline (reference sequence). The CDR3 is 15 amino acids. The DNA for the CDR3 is TGTGCCTGGAGTGTGTTGGACGGGAATAATTCACCCCTCCACTTT. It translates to CAWSVLDGNNSPLHF.

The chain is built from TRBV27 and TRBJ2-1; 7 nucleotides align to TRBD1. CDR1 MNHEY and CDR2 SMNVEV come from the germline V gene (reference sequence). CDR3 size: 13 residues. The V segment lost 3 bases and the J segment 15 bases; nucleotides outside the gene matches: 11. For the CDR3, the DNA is TGTGCCAGCAGTTTTCAAAAAGGGGGCTACTGGTTCTTC. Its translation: CASSFQKGGYWFF.

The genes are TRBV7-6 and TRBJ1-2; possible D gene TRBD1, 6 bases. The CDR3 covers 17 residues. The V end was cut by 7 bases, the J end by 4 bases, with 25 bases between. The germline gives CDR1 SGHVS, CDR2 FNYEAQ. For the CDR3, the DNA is TGTGCCAGCATCTTCTACAGGGCCCGCCGAGGACTCTATGGCTACACCTTC. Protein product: CASIFYRARRGLYGYTF.

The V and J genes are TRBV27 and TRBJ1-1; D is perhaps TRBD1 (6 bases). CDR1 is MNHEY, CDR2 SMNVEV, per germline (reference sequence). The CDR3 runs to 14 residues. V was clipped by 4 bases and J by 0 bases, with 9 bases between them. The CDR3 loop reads CASSSRQVNTEAFF. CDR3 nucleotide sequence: TGTGCCAGCAGTTCCCGACAGGTGAACACTGAAGCTTTCTTT.

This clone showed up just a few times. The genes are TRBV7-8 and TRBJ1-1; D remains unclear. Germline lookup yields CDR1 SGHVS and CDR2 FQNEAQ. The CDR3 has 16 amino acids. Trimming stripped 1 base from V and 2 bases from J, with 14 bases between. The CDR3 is CASSLDLYGGNTEAFF. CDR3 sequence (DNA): TGTGCCAGCAGCTTAGATCTTTATGGAGGAAACACTGAAGCTTTCTTT.

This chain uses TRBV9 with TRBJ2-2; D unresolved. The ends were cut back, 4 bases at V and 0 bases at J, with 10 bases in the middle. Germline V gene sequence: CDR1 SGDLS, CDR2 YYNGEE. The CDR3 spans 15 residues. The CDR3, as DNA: TGTGCCAGCAGCCTGAGGTCAGCGAACACCGGGGAGCTGTTTTTT. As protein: CASSLRSANTGELFF.

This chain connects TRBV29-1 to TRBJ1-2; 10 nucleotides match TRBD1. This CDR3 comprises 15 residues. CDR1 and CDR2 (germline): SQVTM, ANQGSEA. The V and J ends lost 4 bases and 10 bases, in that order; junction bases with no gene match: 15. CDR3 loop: CSVVPLPGTGDAYTF. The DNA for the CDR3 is TGCAGCGTTGTCCCTCTTCCCGGGACAGGGGATGCCTACACCTTC.